This entry lists 9 T cell receptor beta chains sequenced from one sample in a study of beta chain features in type 1 diabetes (dated by TCRdb to between 2018 and 2020). The library relied on the immunoSEQ multiplex PCR assay. All of the isolated RNA was reverse transcribed with the High Capacity cDNA Reverse Transcription Kit, so expressed TCRB transcripts were sequenced. The table comes from immuneACCESS by way of TCRdb, which keeps in-frame sequences with V and J called. Part of the clones is missing from these tables; in studies checked, under half for an unresolved V gene and the rest for unknown reasons. The sample table records a few hundred thousand clones; roughly 12% of these occur just once. About 0.01% of the sample is held by the ten biggest clonotypes. What the study reported, not specific to this receptor: A moderate but significant shortening of TCRB CDR3 length was observed in type 1 diabetes patients in all four CD4+ subsets.

Their antigen targets remain unknown. The sample taken for sequencing was naive CD4+ T cells from blood. The sample's cell subset or site label, decoded: true naive CD4+ T cells. All receptors come from a woman between 18 and 29 years old with type 1 diabetes.

The chain recombines TRBV29-1 with TRBJ2-5, with TRBD2 identical over 8 bases. Losses at the gene ends were 5 bases for V and 1 base for J; bases not matched to a gene: 6. The V gene's germline CDR1 is SQVTM and CDR2 ANQGSEA. CDR3 size: 14 residues. CDR3 bases: TGCAGCGTTAAGCGAGCGGGAGCCCAAGAGACCCAGTACTTC. Its translation: CSVKRAGAQETQYF.

The J gene is TRBJ2-5, the V gene TRBV7-9; 7 bases fit TRBD1. CDR1 SEHNR and CDR2 FQNEAQ come from the germline V gene (reference sequence). V dropped 5 bases and J dropped 5; count of bases not matched to a gene: 8. This CDR3 is built from 14 residues. The CDR3 region is CASSAQTGTETQYF. The CDR3 DNA is TGTGCCAGCAGCGCCCAGACAGGGACGGAGACCCAGTACTTC.

The table lists this clone with a few counts. The chain uses TRBV7-2 and TRBJ2-7; a weak D match, TRBD1 (6 bases). Germline V gives CDR1 SGHTA, CDR2 FQGNSA. CDR3 length: 12 residues. Trimming removed 8 bases from V and 6 bases from J, with 14 bases in between. This CDR3 reads CASSWLGAEQYF. As DNA, the CDR3 is TGTGCCAGCTCCTGGCTGGGGGCCGAGCAGTACTTC.

This clone was seen only a few times. The same CDR3 is also encoded by other DNA sequences in this sample. The gene calls are TRBV18 and TRBJ2-5, with unresolved D. Trimming took off 3 bases at V and 5 bases at J, with 4 bases between the two ends. This CDR3 has 11 amino acids. Germline CDR1 reads KGHSH; CDR2 reads LQKENI. CDR3 sequence reads: CASSPGETQYF. The CDR3 bases are TGTGCCAGCTCACCTGGCGAGACCCAGTACTTC.

This clone was recorded a few times. The V call is TRBV28, the J call TRBJ2-5, with D tentatively TRBD1 (5 bases). Germline V gene sequence: CDR1 MDHEN, CDR2 SYDVKM. V was cut by 5 bases and J by 1 base, with 11 bases left in between. The CDR3 is 14 amino acids. The CDR3 nucleotides are TGTGCCAGCAGTCCTCAGGGTACCCAAGAGACCCAGTACTTC. Translation: CASSPQGTQETQYF.

The rearrangement uses TRBV28 and TRBJ2-2; D is perhaps TRBD2 (6 bases). CDR3 size: 12 residues. Between the trimmed V and J ends, which lost 5 bases and 6 bases, there was a span of 7 bases. Germline-derived CDR1 and CDR2 are MDHEN and SYDVKM. CDR3 region: CASSRDSGELFF. CDR3 in DNA: TGTGCCAGCAGTCGGGACTCCGGGGAGCTGTTTTTT.

J is TRBJ2-3 and V is TRBV5-4, with TRBD2 as a possible D gene (6 bases). Germline-derived CDR1 and CDR2 are SGHNT and YYREEE (reference sequence). Deletions cut 0 bases from V and 6 bases from J, with 14 bases between. This CDR3 comprises 15 residues. CDR3 sequence: CASSLGGVPGDTQYF. DNA for the CDR3: TGTGCCAGCAGCTTGGGGGGGGTCCCGGGGGATACGCAGTATTTT.

This clone was observed a few times. V gene TRBV5-1 combines with J gene TRBJ1-5, with 7 nucleotides matching TRBD1. The CDR3 has 14 residues. V lost 8 bases, J lost 1 base, and 6 bases stayed unmatched. The germline CDR1 and CDR2 sequences are SGHRS and YFSETQ. The CDR3 DNA reads TGCGCCAGTTCGACAGGGATGAGCAATCAGCCCCAGCATTTT. Translating gives CASSTGMSNQPQHF. Variable domain in full (rest from reference TRBV5-1 and TRBJ1-5): KAGVTQTPRYLIKTRGQQVTLSCSPISGHRSVSWYQQTPGQGLQFLFEYFSETQRNKGNFPGRFSGRQFSNSRSEMNVSTLELGDSALYLCASSTGMSNQPQHFGDGTRLSIL.

The chain couples TRBV4-3 to TRBJ1-5; D call uncertain. CDR1 is LGHNA, CDR2 YSLEER, per germline. The CDR3 is made up of 14 amino acids. Trimming took 1 base from V and 0 from J, leaving 4 bases between them. The CDR3 here is CASSQGYSNQPQHF. In DNA form, the CDR3 reads TGCGCCAGCAGCCAAGGTTATAGCAATCAGCCCCAGCATTTT.